This is a list of T cell receptor beta chains from one sample in a study of blood T cell repertoires in COVID-19. The table came from immunoSEQ multiplex PCR; TCRdb's copy has only in-frame clones and leaves some out. The profile shows over 250,000 clones, 75% to 90% of them singletons. The specimen sequenced was peripheral blood. The receptor source for this set is a woman aged 60-75 years with acute or convalescent COVID-19. The CDR3 runs from the conserved cysteine through the conserved F or W. The D gene is left open where the match is weak. A row's size may be missing; if present it is once, few, many or a size class.

18 - TRBD1 TRBJ1-3 TRBV10-3 TGTGCCATCAGCGGGACAGCGTTTACCCTCAGCTCTGGAAACACCATATATTTT CAISGTAFTLSSGNTIYF
15 once - TRBJ2-7 TRBV3-1/TRBV3-2 TGTGCCAGCAGCCAAGCCTGGTCCCAGGGCTACGAGCAGTACTTC CASSQAWSQGYEQYF
12 - - TRBJ1-1 TRBV6-6 TGTGCCAGCAGTAGCGAGAACACTGAAGCTTTCTTT CASSSENTEAFF
14 - - TRBJ2-3 TRBV20-1 TGCAGTGCTAGTGATCGGGGTGGCACAGATACGCAGTATTTT CSASDRGGTDTQYF
15 - - TRBJ1-5 TRBV15 TGTGCCACCAGAAGGCAACGGCGGGTCGATCAGCCCCAGCATTTT CATRRQRRVDQPQHF
16 - - TRBJ2-6 TRBV5-1 TGCGCCAGCAGCTTGATGTCCAGCTCTGGGGCCAACGTCCTGACTTTC CASSLMSSSGANVLTF
16 - - TRBJ2-2 TRBV4-1 TGCGCCAGCAGCCAAGACGGGAGTATCGGGACCGGGGAGCTGTTTTTT CASSQDGSIGTGELFF
14 - - TRBJ2-3 TRBV11-2 TGTGCCAGCAGCCACCCCCTAGCCGCAGATACGCAGTATTTT CASSHPLAADTQYF
16 - TRBD1 TRBJ2-6 TRBV19 TGTGCCAGTAGGGACAGGGTCCGCTCTGGGGCCAACGTCCTGACTTTC CASRDRVRSGANVLTF
13 once - TRBJ2-7 TRBV10-2 TGCGCCAGCCAAGGAGTGGGTCCCTCCGAGCAGTACTTC CASQGVGPSEQYF
16 once TRBD2 TRBJ2-5 TRBV28 TGTGCCAGCACCCCGGGGGGGCTGAGGGGTCAAGAGACCCAGTACTTC CASTPGGLRGQETQYF
13 - - TRBJ1-1 TRBV28 TGTGCCAGCAGTGGATGGAGGAACACTGAAGCTTTCTTT CASSGWRNTEAFF
17 - - TRBJ1-4 TRBV27 TGTGCCAGCAGTCTTAATCGCAGGGGTTTCACTAATGAAAAACTGTTTTTT CASSLNRRGFTNEKLFF
18 - TRBD1 TRBJ2-3 TRBV7-3 TGTGCCAGCAGCCCCAGGCCCTCACAGGGGGCCTACACAGATACGCAGTATTTT CASSPRPSQGAYTDTQYF
14 - TRBD1 TRBJ1-2 TRBV5-8 TGTGCCAGCAGCTTGAGGGGACAGATCTATGGCTACACCTTC CASSLRGQIYGYTF
13 - - TRBJ1-1 TRBV28 TGTGCCACGCGTGGCCCAGGGTCCTATGTGGCTTTCTTT CATRGPGSYVAFF
15 - TRBD1 TRBJ2-5 TRBV24-1 TGTGCCACCAGTTCCGCCGGGACAGGGGGAGAGACCCAGTACTTC CATSSAGTGGETQYF
17 - TRBD1 TRBJ1-1 TRBV11-2 TGTGCCAGCAGCTCCAGCCGGGACAGGGGGTTGAGTACTGAAGCTTTCTTT CASSSSRDRGLSTEAFF
17 once TRBD1 TRBJ1-5 TRBV9 TGTGCCAGCAGCGTAGCTACCCGGGACAGGAGTTTTGAGCCCCAGCATTTT CASSVATRDRSFEPQHF
17 - - TRBJ1-1 TRBV10-3 TGTGCCATCAGTGGGGATTTGGGAGCAGGTTCGGGCACTGAAGCTTTCTTT CAISGDLGAGSGTEAFF
14 - TRBD1 TRBJ1-4 TRBV28 TGTGCCAGCAGCCTCAGACAGGGAGCAAGAAAACTGTTTTTT CASSLRQGARKLFF
13 - - TRBJ2-2 TRBV28 TGTGCCAGCAGTATTTATTCTACCGGGGAGCTGTTTTTT CASSIYSTGELFF
13 - TRBD1 TRBJ1-1 TRBV2 TGTGCCAGCGGCACAGGGGGGCGGACTGAAGCTTTCTTT CASGTGGRTEAFF
16 - TRBD2 TRBJ2-7 TRBV5-4 TGTGCCAGCAGCTTGGCACTAGCGGGAGGCCGCTACGAGCAGTACTTC CASSLALAGGRYEQYF
15 - - TRBJ2-2 TRBV9 TGTGCCAGCAGCGCAACGGAAGGGGTTGGCGGGGAGCTGTTTTTT CASSATEGVGGELFF
13 - - TRBJ2-7 TRBV27 TGTGCCAGCAGACCATCCGGGGGGCAAGGGCAGTACTTC CASRPSGGQGQYF
15 once - TRBJ1-4 TRBV6-5 TGTGCCAGCAGCCCCCCCAGGGCGCCGAATGAAAAACTGTTTTTT CASSPPRAPNEKLFF
15 once TRBD1 TRBJ1-2 TRBV5-4 TGTGCCAGCAGCGGGGGACAGGGGGATGGCTATGGCTACACCTTC CASSGGQGDGYGYTF
17 - - TRBJ2-7 TRBV4-1 TGCGCCAGCAGCCAAGATTACCCCACAGGATCGGGGGACGAGCAGTACTTC CASSQDYPTGSGDEQYF
18 - TRBD2 TRBJ2-1 TRBV2 TGTGCCAGCAGTGAAGTGGGATGGGGGACTAGCGGGAGGTATGAGCAGTTCTTC CASSEVGWGTSGRYEQFF
14 - - TRBJ1-2 TRBV4-1 TGCGCCAGCAGCCAAGCACGGGTAGAGCGGGGCTACACCTTC CASSQARVERGYTF
15 - TRBD1 TRBJ2-2 TRBV10-2 TGCGCCAGCAAAAAACAGGGGGCGAACACCGGGGAGCTGTTTTTT CASKKQGANTGELFF
16 - - TRBJ2-7 TRBV2 TGTGCCAGCAGTCCTGGGCCGGGGAGCCTATTCTACGAGCAGTACTTC CASSPGPGSLFYEQYF
11 - - TRBJ1-1 TRBV6-5 TGTGCCGCCCGGGAAGAGACTGAAGCTTTCTTT CAAREETEAFF
14 once - TRBJ2-1 TRBV19 TGTGCCAGTAGAGGGGCAAGGTTACTCAATGAGCAGTTCTTC CASRGARLLNEQFF
14 - - TRBJ1-4 TRBV25-1 TGTGCCAGCAGTGTCCCTGCAACTAATGAAAAACTGTTTTTT CASSVPATNEKLFF
11 - - TRBJ2-7 TRBV10-3 TGTGCCTCCGGGACATCCTACGAGCAGTACTTC CASGTSYEQYF
14 once - TRBJ1-5 TRBV15 TGTGCCACCAGCAGAGGTGGGTCGGGACAGCCCCAGCATTTT CATSRGGSGQPQHF
16 once - TRBJ2-2 TRBV28 TGTGCCAGCAGTTCCAACATTTGGGACTACACCGGGGAGCTGTTTTTT CASSSNIWDYTGELFF
14 - TRBD2 TRBJ2-1 TRBV13 TGTGCCAGCAGATCAGGGACTAGCGGGAATGAGCAGTTCTTC CASRSGTSGNEQFF
15 - - TRBJ2-2 TRBV5-6 TGTGCCAGCAGCTTCTCCAGGGTAAACACCGGGGAGCTGTTTTTT CASSFSRVNTGELFF
16 - TRBD1 TRBJ2-2 TRBV6-5 TGTGCCAGCAGTTACTCGACAGGGGGCGAGGCCGGGGAGCTGTTTTTT CASSYSTGGEAGELFF
18 - - TRBJ2-3 TRBV12-2 TGTGCAAGTCGCGAAGAAGCGGCCGGCAGGGGGCCAACAGATACGCAGTATTTT CASREEAAGRGPTDTQYF
17 - TRBD2 TRBJ2-3 TRBV9 TGTGCCAGCAGCGTAGGGGTAAGCGGGGCCTTTACAGATACGCAGTATTTT CASSVGVSGAFTDTQYF
16 - TRBD1 TRBJ2-6 TRBV6-1 TGTGCCAGCAGTGACAACAGGGGGTCTGGGGCCAACGTCCTGACTTTC CASSDNRGSGANVLTF
16 - TRBD1 TRBJ2-5 TRBV9 TGTGCCAGCAGCGTAGGGGACAGGGATGTCCTGGAGACCCAGTACTTC CASSVGDRDVLETQYF
16 - TRBD2 TRBJ2-3 TRBV5-1 TGCGCCAGCAGCGAACCGACTAGCGGCCTCCCTGATACGCAGTATTTT CASSEPTSGLPDTQYF
17 - TRBD1 TRBJ1-3 TRBV5-1 TGCGCCAGCAGCCCTGGACAGGGAGGGGGCTCTGGAAACACCATATATTTT CASSPGQGGGSGNTIYF
16 - TRBD2 TRBJ2-1 TRBV5-1 TGCGCCAGCAGCTTGGGGGGACTAGCGGGATACAATGAGCAGTTCTTC CASSLGGLAGYNEQFF
12 - - TRBJ1-1 TRBV3-1/TRBV3-2 TGTGCCAGCAGCCAAGGGGGCGTTGAAGCTTTCTTT CASSQGGVEAFF